The 28 T cell receptor beta chains reported below all come from one sample, sequenced in a study of T cells in Graves' hyperthyroidism and ophthalmopathy. Regions amplified from RNA transcripts were the TCR beta CDR3 regions. Researchers ran a first-round RT-PCR on the TCR CDR3 using the HTBI primer set. Each CDR3 protein gets one entry after TCRdb re-called the multiplex PCR reads with MiXCR. This table has under 400,000 distinct CDR3 sequences, roughly 17% appearing once. Input material: blood. These receptors were obtained from a man aged 25 to 40 with Graves' hyperthyroidism.

Written as DNA, the CDR3 is TGTGCCAGCAGCCCCCCCTACCCCCGGCCCATGGATGAGCAGTTCTTC. It is translated as CASSPPYPRPMDEQFF. The chain couples TRBV2 to TRBJ2-1, with D uncertain. The germline V gene has CDR1 SNHLY and CDR2 FYNNEI. V dropped 6 bases and J dropped 8 bases, with 23 bases sitting between them. The CDR3 has 16 amino acids.

The J gene is TRBJ2-2, the V gene TRBV20-1; 8 bases line up with TRBD2. CDR1 DFQATT and CDR2 SNEGSKA come from the germline V gene (reference sequence). This CDR3 is 16 amino acids long. Germline trimming cut 2 bases from V and 7 bases from J; bases unmatched to any gene: 12. CDR3 in amino acids: CSARSTGGEFIGELFF. CDR3 bases: TGCAGTGCTAGATCAACCGGGGGGGAGTTTATCGGGGAGCTGTTTTTT.

This clonotype was observed a handful of times. Given a much more abundant clone one base away, this may be a read error. The genes are TRBV6-1 and TRBJ1-5; 8 nucleotides align to TRBD1. Germline-derived CDR1 and CDR2 are MNHNS and SASEGT. This CDR3 is built from 16 residues. With 4 bases clipped from V and 7 bases from J, the junction kept 12 bases outside the gene matches. CDR3 sequence (DNA): TGTGCCAGCAGTGGAGCCATAGGACAGGGAGGCCAGCCCCAGCATTTT. This encodes CASSGAIGQGGQPQHF.

There are a few counts of this clonotype. V and J are TRBV19 and TRBJ2-5; D is possibly TRBD1 or TRBD2 (5 bases each). V shed 4 bases and J shed 2 bases, with 11 bases lying between them. The CDR3 length is 14 residues. Germline loops: CDR1 LNHDA, CDR2 SQIVND (reference sequence). The CDR3 region is CASSKSGRQETQYF. The CDR3 nucleotides are TGTGCCAGTAGTAAGTCAGGGAGACAAGAGACCCAGTACTTC.

In its sample, this clonotype was seen many times. This chain joins TRBV12-3 or TRBV12-4 and TRBJ2-1, with TRBD1 as a possible D gene (6 bases). The CDR3 loop spans 14 amino acids. Deletions cut 6 bases from V and 5 bases from J, with 14 bases between. The CDR3 reads CASSRRGSDNEQFF. DNA of the CDR3: TGTGCCAGCAGCCGCAGGGGTTCGGACAATGAGCAGTTCTTC.

In its sample, this clonotype was seen a few times. V gene TRBV7-9 combines with J gene TRBJ1-1, with TRBD1 as a possible D gene (5 bases). The CDR3 consists of 14 residues. Between the trimmed V and J ends, which lost 5 bases and 4 bases, there was a span of 14 bases. Germline V lookup: CDR1 SEHNR, CDR2 FQNEAQ (reference sequence). The CDR3 protein is CASSQEGRGTEAFF. The CDR3 bases are TGTGCCAGCAGCCAGGAGGGGCGGGGCACTGAAGCTTTCTTT. Full variable domain (outside the CDR3, taken from reference TRBV7-9 and TRBJ1-1): DTGVSQNPRHKITKRGQNVTFRCDPISEHNRLYWYRQTLGQGPEFLTYFQNEAQLEKSRLLSDRFSAERPKGSFSTLEIQRTEQGDSAMYLCASSQEGRGTEAFFGQGTRLTVV.

This clonotype was seen repeatedly, ten times or more. The chain has TRBV28 and TRBJ2-1; 10 bases are a match to TRBD2. The CDR3 sequence is 16 residues long. Germline V gene lookup returns CDR1 MDHEN and CDR2 SYDVKM. The junction had 13 bases not matched to a gene; V was cut back by 5 bases and J by 9 bases. CDR3 amino acids: CASSPRSGRARGEQFF. The DNA for the CDR3 is TGTGCCAGCAGTCCCCGGAGCGGGAGGGCTCGGGGTGAGCAGTTCTTC. Full variable domain (remainder filled in from reference TRBV28 and TRBJ2-1): DVKVTQSSRYLVKRTGEKVFLECVQDMDHENMFWYRQDPGLGLRLIYFSYDVKMKEKGDIPEGYSVSREKKERFSLILESASTNQTSMYLCASSPRSGRARGEQFFGPGTRLTVL.

This clonotype was picked up a small number of times. The gene calls are TRBV4-1 and TRBJ1-2, with 10 bases identical to TRBD1. CDR3 length: 14 residues. Unmatched junction bases numbered 5, after V lost 4 bases and J lost 6 bases. Germline values: CDR1 MGHRA, CDR2 YSYEKL. The CDR3 region has the DNA TGCGCCAGCAGCCGACAGGGGGCGAAGGATGGCTACACCTTC. Protein sequence: CASSRQGAKDGYTF.

This clonotype has a count of ten or more. The J gene is TRBJ1-1, the V gene TRBV20-1; D may be TRBD1 (6 bases). V lost 2 bases and J 5 bases, leaving 15 bases between the germline ends. The CDR3 runs to 14 residues. Germline assignment: CDR1 DFQATT and CDR2 SNEGSKA (reference sequence). The CDR3 coding sequence is TGCAGTGCTAGACGGGGGGGGCGAGGTACTGAAGCTTTCTTT. It is translated as CSARRGGRGTEAFF.

The gene calls are TRBV10-3 and TRBJ2-3; perhaps TRBD2 as D (6 bases). Germline values: CDR1 ENHRY, CDR2 SYGVKD. The length of the CDR3 is 14 residues. The ends were cut back, 11 bases at V and 2 bases at J, with 17 bases in the middle. The CDR3 coding sequence is TGTGCCTGCTCCGGTGCGGGACCCACAGATACGCAGTATTTT. Translation: CACSGAGPTDTQYF.

This clonotype was detected ten times or more. CDR3 in DNA: TGCGCCAGCAGCCCTAGCGGAGGCGCGGTCCACGAGCAGTACTTC. The encoded protein is CASSPSGGAVHEQYF. The rearrangement links TRBV5-1 to TRBJ2-7, with 7 bases matching TRBD2. V shed 4 bases and J 5 bases; nucleotides not matched to a gene: 12. The CDR3 sequence is 15 residues long. The germline gives CDR1 SGHRS, CDR2 YFSETQ.

This clonotype was recorded a few times. The chain has TRBV13 and TRBJ1-1; D unresolved. V lost 1 base and J lost 5, with 17 bases in between. The CDR3 has 16 amino acids. Germline CDR1 PRHDT, CDR2 FYEKMQ (reference sequence). The CDR3 sequence is CASSLVGSDSTTEAFF. The CDR3 bases are TGTGCCAGCAGCTTAGTGGGGTCGGACTCTACTACTGAAGCTTTCTTT.

Turning to this clonotype: One end of the junction fails to match germline, which may point to a read error. The V call is TRBV18, the J call TRBJ2-5; the match to TRBD1 covers 12 bases. The CDR3 extends over 16 amino acids. Per germline, CDR1 KGHSH and CDR2 LQKENI. The CDR3 reads CASSSGQGALEQTQHF. The CDR3 DNA reads as TGTGCCAGCTCATCGGGACAGGGGGCGCTTGAACAGACCCAGCACTTC.

In this sample, this clonotype turned up a few times. This chain uses TRBV7-9 with TRBJ2-1; TRBD2 is a possible D gene (5 bases). The V gene's germline CDR1 is SEHNR and CDR2 FQNEAQ (reference sequence). The CDR3 sequence is 16 residues long. Trimming cost V 0 bases and J 4 bases, with 13 bases left between them. The CDR3 nucleotides are TGTGCCAGCAGCTTAGCCCAGGACTTTACTTACAATGAGCAGTTCTTC. Protein sequence: CASSLAQDFTYNEQFF.

This clonotype was seen a handful of times. This chain connects TRBV24-1 to TRBJ1-1; TRBD1 matches 7 bases. V lost 8 bases and J lost 4; bases outside the gene matches: 15. CDR3 length equals 16 residues. Germline-derived CDR1 and CDR2 are KGHDR and SFDVKD. The CDR3 DNA reads as TGTGCCACCATGGGCGACAGGGCCCCTCGGGGCACTGAAGCTTTCTTT. It encodes CATMGDRAPRGTEAFF.

This clonotype was detected many times. The gene calls are TRBV7-3 and TRBJ2-2; D is unclear. The germline CDR1 and CDR2 sequences are SGHTA and FQGTGA. Trimming stripped 3 bases from V and 4 bases from J, with 15 bases between. CDR3 length equals 16 residues. CDR3 DNA sequence: TGTGCCAGCAGCTTGACGATGAGTTGGAGCACCGGGGAGCTGTTTTTT. Residues: CASSLTMSWSTGELFF.

Turning to this clonotype: Possible read error: a much larger clone is one base away. The chain uses TRBV30 and TRBJ1-2; unclear D gene. The CDR3 spans 12 residues. Trimming stripped 0 bases from V and 8 bases from J, with 10 bases between. Germline V gene data show CDR1 as GTSNPN and CDR2 as SVGIG (reference sequence). The CDR3 DNA sequence: TGTGCCTGGAGTGTAGGGCGACGAGGCTACACCTTC. This sequence encodes CAWSVGRRGYTF.

This clonotype was seen ten or more times. The V gene is TRBV12-3 or TRBV12-4, the J gene TRBJ1-1, with no clear D. Trimming took off 0 bases at V and 6 bases at J, with 11 bases between the two ends. This CDR3 region has 14 residues. CDR3 DNA sequence: TGTGCCAGCAGTTTAGCCCTGGACTTCCCTGAAGCTTTCTTT. This codes for CASSLALDFPEAFF.

This clonotype was detected many times. CDR3: CASSVGLAGSYEQYF. CDR3 coding DNA: TGTGCCAGCAGTGTCGGGCTAGCGGGATCCTACGAGCAGTACTTC. The chain combines TRBV2 with TRBJ2-7, with 9 bases matching TRBD2. CDR1 and CDR2 (germline): SNHLY, FYNNEI. V gave up 4 bases and J gave up 1 base; unmatched junction bases: 5. This CDR3 is built from 15 residues.

V gene TRBV4-1 combines with J gene TRBJ1-3, with 7 bases lining up with TRBD1. Per the germline V gene, CDR1 is MGHRA and CDR2 is YSYEKL. This CDR3 region has 17 residues. J was trimmed by 1 base and V by 0 bases; bases with no gene match: 6. This CDR3 is CASSQDLPGGSGNTIYF. As DNA, the CDR3 is TGCGCCAGCAGCCAAGATCTGCCAGGGGGATCTGGAAACACCATATATTTT.

There are many counts of this clonotype. The rearrangement joins TRBV3-1 to TRBJ1-2; 10 bases map to TRBD1. Trimming cost V 0 bases and J 6 bases; bases outside gene matches: 4. This CDR3 is 15 amino acids long. CDR1 LGHDT and CDR2 YNNKEL come from the germline V gene (reference sequence). The CDR3 loop is CASSQEAGTGDGYTF. The CDR3 nucleotides are TGTGCCAGCAGCCAAGAGGCCGGGACAGGGGATGGCTACACCTTC.

This clonotype was detected ten times or more. The V and J genes are TRBV6-5 and TRBJ2-7; maybe TRBD1 (6 bases). The CDR3 sequence is 14 residues long. CDR1 is MNHEY and CDR2 is SVGAGI in the germline V gene. V was pared by 2 bases and J by 3 bases, with 11 bases between. The CDR3, as DNA: TGTGCCAGCAGTTACAGCCGGACAGACTACGAGCAGTACTTC. This codes for CASSYSRTDYEQYF.

This clonotype showed up many times. J is TRBJ1-1 and V is TRBV29-1; a possible D gene is TRBD1 (5 bases). Germline CDR1 is SQVTM and CDR2 is ANQGSEA. The CDR3 has 14 residues. V dropped 6 bases and J dropped 4 bases, with 18 bases sitting between them. The chain's CDR3 is CSVKGRLDSTEAFF. Here the CDR3 DNA reads TGCAGCGTCAAGGGGAGATTAGATAGCACTGAAGCTTTCTTT.

This clonotype was detected ten times or more. The chain links TRBV30 to TRBJ2-2; TRBD1 aligns across 7 bases. Germline V lookup: CDR1 GTSNPN, CDR2 SVGIG (reference sequence). The CDR3 has 15 amino acids. Trimming removed 5 bases from V and 2 bases from J; junction bases left unmatched: 8. The DNA of the CDR3 is TGTGCCTGGGGGACCGGGACAGCTAACACCGGGGAGCTGTTTTTT. This encodes CAWGTGTANTGELFF. Combining the CDR3 with reference TRBV30 and TRBJ2-2 gives the whole variable domain SQTIHQWPATLVQPVGSPLSLECTVEGTSNPNLYWYRQAAGRGLQLLFYSVGIGQISSEVPQNLSASRPQDRQFILSSKKLLLSDSGFYLCAWGTGTANTGELFFGEGSRLTVL.

This clonotype came up many times. V gene TRBV2 combines with J gene TRBJ2-7; D is possibly TRBD2 (5 bases). The germline V gene encodes CDR1 SNHLY and CDR2 FYNNEI. V was clipped by 10 bases and J by 1 base, with 14 bases between them. The CDR3 covers 13 residues. The CDR3 nucleotides read TGTGCCATCCCACCCGGGGAGTCCTACGAGCAGTACTTC. Its protein product is CAIPPGESYEQYF.

Ten or more counts support this clonotype. The genes are TRBV18 and TRBJ2-1; D perhaps matches TRBD2 (6 bases). The CDR3 extends over 15 amino acids. Germline lookup yields CDR1 KGHSH and CDR2 LQKENI. V was cut by 6 bases and J by 5 bases, with 17 bases left in between. The DNA for the CDR3 is TGTGCCAGCTCCCCCGGGAGCGCGAAAAACAATGAGCAGTTCTTC. It specifies CASSPGSAKNNEQFF.

This clonotype appeared many times. The gene calls are TRBV27 and TRBJ2-7; a possible D gene is TRBD1 (5 bases). Germline CDR1 and CDR2: MNHEY and SMNVEV (reference sequence). V was clipped by 5 bases and J by 0 bases, with 11 bases between them. The CDR3 extends over 14 amino acids. The chain's CDR3 is CASSPDRNSYEQYF. CDR3 coding DNA: TGTGCCAGCAGTCCCGACAGAAACTCCTACGAGCAGTACTTC.

This clonotype came up a few times. This chain uses TRBV27 with TRBJ2-7, with 8 bases that match TRBD1. V shed 8 bases, J shed 6 bases, and the junction held 9 bases outside the gene matches. Per the germline V gene, CDR1 is MNHEY and CDR2 is SMNVEV (reference sequence). The CDR3 totals 13 residues. CDR3: CASRDRGAVEQYF. The DNA of the CDR3 is TGTGCCAGCCGAGACAGGGGAGCGGTCGAGCAGTACTTC.